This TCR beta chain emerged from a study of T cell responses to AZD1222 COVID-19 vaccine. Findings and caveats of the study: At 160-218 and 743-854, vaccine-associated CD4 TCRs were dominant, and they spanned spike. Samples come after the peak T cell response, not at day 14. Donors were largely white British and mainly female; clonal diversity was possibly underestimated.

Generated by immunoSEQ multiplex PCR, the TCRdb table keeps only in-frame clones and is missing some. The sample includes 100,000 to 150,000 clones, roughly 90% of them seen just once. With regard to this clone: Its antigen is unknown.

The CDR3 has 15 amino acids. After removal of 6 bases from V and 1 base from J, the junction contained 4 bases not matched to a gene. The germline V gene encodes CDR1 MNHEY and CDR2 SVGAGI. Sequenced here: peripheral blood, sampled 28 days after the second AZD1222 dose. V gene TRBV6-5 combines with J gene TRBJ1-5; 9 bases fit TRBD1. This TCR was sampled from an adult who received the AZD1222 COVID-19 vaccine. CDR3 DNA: TGTGCCAGCAGCCCCGACAGGGGGAGCAATCAGCCCCAGCATTTT. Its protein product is CASSPDRGSNQPQHF.